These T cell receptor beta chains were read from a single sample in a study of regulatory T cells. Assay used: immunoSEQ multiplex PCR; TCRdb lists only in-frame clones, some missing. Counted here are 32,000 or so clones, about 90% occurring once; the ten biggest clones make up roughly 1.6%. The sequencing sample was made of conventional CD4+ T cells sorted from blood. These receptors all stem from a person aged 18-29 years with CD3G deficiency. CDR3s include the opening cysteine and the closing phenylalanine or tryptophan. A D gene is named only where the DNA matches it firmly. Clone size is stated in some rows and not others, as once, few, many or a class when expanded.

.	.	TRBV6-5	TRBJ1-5	TGTGCCAGCAGTTACGCCGGGCAGAGCAATCAGCCCCAGCATTTT	CASSYAGQSNQPQHF
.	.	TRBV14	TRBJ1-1	TGTGCCAGCAGCCTGAGTTTGAGGGGTGAAGCTTTCTTT	CASSLSLRGEAFF
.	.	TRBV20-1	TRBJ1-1	TGCAGTGCTTCCCGGGACAACGAAGCTTTCTTT	CSASRDNEAFF
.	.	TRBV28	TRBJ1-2	TGTGCCAGCAGCCGCAGTCAGTCGCCCTATGGCTACACCTTC	CASSRSQSPYGYTF
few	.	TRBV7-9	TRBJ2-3	TGTGCCAGCAGCTTAGGGGCTGGGGATACGCAGTATTTT	CASSLGAGDTQYF
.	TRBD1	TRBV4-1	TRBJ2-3	TGCGCCAGCAGCAATCCACAGGGGGTTCGAGATACGCAGTATTTT	CASSNPQGVRDTQYF
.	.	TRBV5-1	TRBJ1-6	TGCGCCAGCAGCTATGGCTATAATTCACCCCTCCACTTT	CASSYGYNSPLHF
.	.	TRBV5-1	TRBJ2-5	TGCGCCAGCAGCTTGACCTGGGGCCAAGAGACCCAGTACTTC	CASSLTWGQETQYF
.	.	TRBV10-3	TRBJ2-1	TGTGCCATCAGTGATATCCTTGGGGAGCAGTTCTTC	CAISDILGEQFF
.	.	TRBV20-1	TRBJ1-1	TGCAGTGCTAGAGAGGTGAGGGCTGCTTTCTTT	CSAREVRAAFF
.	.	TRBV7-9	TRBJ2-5	TGTGCCAGCAGCTTAAATGGTCAGGTCCAAGAGACCCAGTACTTC	CASSLNGQVQETQYF
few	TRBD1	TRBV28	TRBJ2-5	TGTGCCAGCAGTTCGACAGGGGGGAGGCAAGAGACCCAGTACTTC	CASSSTGGRQETQYF
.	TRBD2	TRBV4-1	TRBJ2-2	TGCGCCAGCAGCCCCCGCGGGACTAGCGGGCGAGGCACGGCCGGGGAGCTGTTTTTT	CASSPRGTSGRGTAGELFF
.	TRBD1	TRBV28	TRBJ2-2	TGTGCCAGCACCGGGACAGGGGGGACCGGGGAGCTGTTTTTT	CASTGTGGTGELFF
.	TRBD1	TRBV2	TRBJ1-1	TGTGCCAGCAGAGGACAGGGGAATGAAGCTTTCTTT	CASRGQGNEAFF
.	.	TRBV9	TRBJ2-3	TGTGCCAGCAGCGAGGACTCGAGGGGCCCCACAGATACGCAGTATTTT	CASSEDSRGPTDTQYF
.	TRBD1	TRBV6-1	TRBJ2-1	TGTGCCAGCAGTGGGGACAGGCTGAAGCAGTTCTTC	CASSGDRLKQFF
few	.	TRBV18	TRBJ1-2	TGTGCCAGCTCACCACAGGGGAAGAGCTATGGCTACACCTTC	CASSPQGKSYGYTF
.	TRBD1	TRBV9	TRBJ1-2	TGTGCCAGCAGCGGCCAGGGGGCTCTGGAAGCTAAGTATGGCTACACCTTC	CASSGQGALEAKYGYTF
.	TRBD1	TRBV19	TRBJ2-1	TGTGCCAGTAGTATAGGTAGTAAGGGGGCGAAGAATCATGAGCAGTTCTTC	CASSIGSKGAKNHEQFF
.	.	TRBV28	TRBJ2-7	TGTGCCAGCAGTTTAGAGGTTCCCAGGGGCGAGCAGTACTTC	CASSLEVPRGEQYF
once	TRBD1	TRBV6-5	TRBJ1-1	TGTGCCAGCAGGAAACACAGGGGTGAAGCTTTCTTT	CASRKHRGEAFF
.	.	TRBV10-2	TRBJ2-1	TGCGCCAGCAGTAGGTCCCCGGAGATAAGCTCCTACAATGAGCAGTTCTTC	CASSRSPEISSYNEQFF
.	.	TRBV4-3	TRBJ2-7	TGCGCCAGCAGCCATGACGGGTCCCTCTACGAGCAGTACTTC	CASSHDGSLYEQYF
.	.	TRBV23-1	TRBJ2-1	TGCGCCAGCATCGTGGGGAACTCGAGCTCCTACAATGAGCAGTTCTTC	CASIVGNSSSYNEQFF
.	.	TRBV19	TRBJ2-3	TGTGCCAGTAGTAACCGGGCGGGGAGCACAGATACGCAGTATTTT	CASSNRAGSTDTQYF
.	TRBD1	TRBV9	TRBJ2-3	TGTGCCAGCAGCCCGCGGACAGGTTCAACAGATACGCAGTATTTT	CASSPRTGSTDTQYF
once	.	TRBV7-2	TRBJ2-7	TGTGCCAGCAGCTCCGAACGGGGAACCTACGAGCAGTACTTC	CASSSERGTYEQYF
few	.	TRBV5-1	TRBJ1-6	TGCGCCACCTCGTCAGACTCTAATTCACCCCTCCACTTT	CATSSDSNSPLHF
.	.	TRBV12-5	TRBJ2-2	TGTGCTAGTGGTTTGGCGGGTGGCGCCAGGGCCGGGGAGCTGTTTTTT	CASGLAGGARAGELFF
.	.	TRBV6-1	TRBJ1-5	TGTGCCAGCAGCGAACAGGTCTATAGCAATCAGCCCCAGCATTTT	CASSEQVYSNQPQHF